Presented here are 7 T cell receptor beta chains from one specimen sequenced in a study of cytomegalovirus exposure and HLA in healthy donors. Both 60 Vbeta primers and 13 Jbeta primers went into the PCR. The protocol was immunoSEQ multiplex PCR, while the TCRdb copy is restricted to in-frame clones and leaves out a portion. The sample records about 140,000 clones, around 84% being singletons. The sequencing sample was made of PBMCs. These receptors all stem from a man aged 50 to 60 in good health and CMV-seronegative.

J is TRBJ1-1 and V is TRBV4-1; D unclear. The CDR3 runs 13 residues. CDR1 and CDR2 from the germline V gene are MGHRA and YSYEKL. V gave up 6 bases and J gave up 1 base, with 9 bases separating them. CDR3 nucleotide sequence: TGCGCCAGCAGGCCAGAAAGGAACACTGAAGCTTTCTTT. As protein: CASRPERNTEAFF.

V usage is TRBV6-5 and J usage is TRBJ2-3; maybe TRBD2 (6 bases). The V and J ends lost 0 bases and 2 bases respectively, with 9 bases between them. CDR3 length: 15 amino acids. Germline V CDR1 and CDR2: MNHEY, SVGAGI. CDR3 protein: CASSYSTRNTDTQYF. The CDR3 coding sequence is TGTGCCAGCAGTTACTCGACTAGGAACACAGATACGCAGTATTTT.

The rearrangement links TRBV6-5 to TRBJ2-5; TRBD2 is a possible D gene (6 bases). Germline V gene data show CDR1 as MNHEY and CDR2 as SVGAGI. The length of the CDR3 is 13 residues. The V end lost 11 bases, the J end lost 6 bases, and 19 bases lay between the germline ends. CDR3 region: CAVRPGLRKTQYF. Here the CDR3 DNA reads TGTGCCGTCCGCCCGGGACTTCGGAAGACCCAGTACTTC.

As for this clone: The sample has other DNA sequences that encode this CDR3 too. V usage is TRBV20-1 and J usage is TRBJ2-5; D remains unclear. Germline V gene data show CDR1 as DFQATT and CDR2 as SNEGSKA (reference sequence). The CDR3 consists of 11 residues. The V gene lost 1 base and the J gene lost 5 bases, with 5 bases spanning the gap. CDR3 residues: CSARAQETQYF. Written as DNA, the CDR3 is TGCAGTGCTAGAGCGCAGGAGACCCAGTACTTC.

The chain links TRBV29-1 to TRBJ1-2; 7 nucleotides align to TRBD1. Germline loops: CDR1 SQVTM, CDR2 ANQGSEA. This CDR3 is built from 12 residues. V trimming: 6 bases; J trimming: 4 bases; junction bases outside the gene matches: 5. CDR3 DNA sequence: TGCAGCGTCCTAGGGGGCAGCTATGGCTACACCTTC. Translation: CSVLGGSYGYTF.

There are a few counts of this clone. The chain recombines TRBV6-4 with TRBJ2-1; 10 bases fit TRBD2. In germline, CDR1 is MRHNA, CDR2 SNTAGT. The J segment lost 6 bases and the V segment lost 5 bases, leaving 1 base of the junction unmatched. The CDR3 has 13 residues. CDR3 DNA sequence: TGTGCCAGCAGTCGGACTAGCGGCAATGAGCAGTTCTTC. This translates into CASSRTSGNEQFF.

The chain is built from TRBV6-6 and TRBJ1-2, with TRBD1 identical over 11 bases. V was pared by 8 bases and J by 2 bases, with 10 bases of the junction left unmatched. The CDR3 totals 16 residues. Germline assignment: CDR1 MNHNY and CDR2 SVGAGI (reference sequence). CDR3 loop: CASRLIGQGANYGYTF. CDR3 nucleotide sequence: TGTGCCAGCCGACTAATTGGACAGGGGGCGAACTATGGCTACACCTTC.